This is a list of T cell receptor beta chains from one sample in a study of graft-versus-host responses after intestinal transplantation. The protocol was immunoSEQ multiplex PCR, while the TCRdb copy is restricted to in-frame clones and leaves out a portion. The data show roughly 100,000 clones, under 95% seen once. Antigens of these TCRs are unknown. The input for sequencing was unstimulated CD8+ T cells sorted from spleen or lymph node cells, taken before intestinal transplant. These receptors were collected from a human donor who received an intestinal transplant. Both conserved end residues are part of each CDR3. The D gene is left open where the match is weak. The size field is filled for only some rows; it gives once, few, many or a size class.

J	V	D	size	CDR3	DNA
TRBJ2-2	TRBV5-1	-	-	CASSGDTLNTGELFF	TGCGCCAGCAGCGGAGACACTTTGAACACCGGGGAGCTGTTTTTT
TRBJ2-1	TRBV6-5	-	once	CASSYGPTYNEQFF	TGTGCCAGCAGTTACGGGCCTACCTACAATGAGCAGTTCTTC
TRBJ2-3	TRBV11-3	-	-	CASSLVATSTDTQYF	TGTGCCAGCAGCTTAGTTGCCACGAGCACAGATACGCAGTATTTT
TRBJ2-2	TRBV4-1	TRBD1	-	CASSQETGTGRIGELFF	TGCGCCAGCAGCCAAGAGACCGGGACAGGGAGGATCGGGGAGCTGTTTTTT
TRBJ2-5	TRBV5-4	TRBD2	-	CASSYGTSGGVETQYF	TGTGCCAGCAGCTACGGGACTAGCGGGGGGGTAGAGACCCAGTACTTC
TRBJ1-1	TRBV10-2	-	-	CASSRGNTEAFF	TGCGCCAGCAGCAGGGGGAACACTGAAGCTTTCTTT
TRBJ2-3	TRBV9	-	-	CASSVGGASTDTQYF	TGTGCCAGCAGCGTAGGCGGAGCTAGCACAGATACGCAGTATTTT
TRBJ2-3	TRBV6-6	TRBD1	-	CASSQGTGGTDTQYF	TGTGCCAGCAGTCAGGGGACAGGGGGCACAGATACGCAGTATTTT
TRBJ2-1	TRBV7-9	-	-	CASSSPTGSAYNEQFF	TGTGCCAGCAGCAGCCCGACAGGTAGCGCCTACAATGAGCAGTTCTTC
TRBJ2-5	TRBV7-9	-	-	CASSFFAGQSYRETQYF	TGTGCCAGCAGCTTTTTTGCGGGACAGTCGTATCGAGAGACCCAGTACTTC
TRBJ1-2	TRBV6-6	TRBD1	-	CASSYRVGGGYTF	TGTGCCAGCAGTTATAGGGTAGGGGGCGGCTACACCTTC
TRBJ1-2	TRBV5-1	-	-	CASSFFQGLDGYTF	TGCGCCAGCAGCTTTTTCCAGGGTCTCGATGGCTACACCTTC
TRBJ2-7	TRBV10-3	TRBD2	-	CAISEPTSGGSEQYF	TGTGCCATCAGTGAGCCGACTAGCGGGGGGTCCGAGCAGTACTTC
TRBJ1-5	TRBV2	TRBD1	once	CATTTSVRGQGYQPQHF	TGTGCCACCACGACGTCAGTCCGGGGACAGGGTTACCAGCCCCAGCATTTT
TRBJ1-1	TRBV6-6	TRBD1	once	CASSYQGARAEAFF	TGTGCCAGCAGTTACCAGGGGGCTCGGGCTGAAGCTTTCTTT
TRBJ1-1	TRBV4-1	-	-	CASSQEPNTEAFF	TGCGCCAGCAGCCAAGAACCGAACACTGAAGCTTTCTTT
TRBJ2-7	TRBV27	TRBD1	-	CASSQGTGVAYEQYF	TGTGCCAGCAGTCAAGGGACAGGGGTGGCGTACGAGCAGTACTTC
TRBJ1-2	TRBV7-2	-	once	CASSLAQGNYGYTF	TGTGCCAGCAGCTTAGCGCAGGGTAACTATGGCTACACCTTC
TRBJ1-4	TRBV15	-	-	CATSRGEFATNEKLFF	TGTGCCACCAGCAGAGGGGAGTTTGCAACTAATGAAAAACTGTTTTTT
TRBJ1-1	TRBV7-9	-	-	CASSSIGYEAFF	TGTGCCAGCAGCTCAATTGGCTATGAAGCTTTCTTT
TRBJ2-3	TRBV18	TRBD2	-	CASSSGANTDTQYF	TGTGCCAGCTCTAGCGGGGCTAACACAGATACGCAGTATTTT
TRBJ2-7	TRBV6-1	-	once	CASSEHYDLWGEQYF	TGTGCCAGCAGTGAACATTATGACCTTTGGGGGGAGCAGTACTTC
TRBJ2-1	TRBV27	-	-	CASSGTGEQFF	TGTGCCAGCAGTGGGACGGGTGAGCAGTTCTTC
TRBJ2-4	TRBV27	TRBD2	-	CASSSAGLAGALAKNIQYF	TGTGCCAGCAGTTCCGCCGGACTAGCGGGGGCCCTAGCCAAAAACATTCAGTACTTC
TRBJ2-1	TRBV7-9	-	-	CASSFEELGYNEQFF	TGTGCCAGCAGCTTCGAGGAGTTGGGTTACAATGAGCAGTTCTTC
TRBJ2-1	TRBV2	TRBD2	-	CASSEVGGGVYNEQFF	TGTGCCAGCAGTGAAGTTGGCGGGGGGGTCTACAATGAGCAGTTCTTC
TRBJ2-7	TRBV7-7	TRBD2	-	CASSETPGGEQYF	TGTGCCAGCAGCGAGACGCCGGGAGGGGAGCAGTACTTC
TRBJ2-7	TRBV25-1	TRBD1	-	CASRPNAQGAHEQYF	TGTGCCAGCAGGCCCAATGCCCAGGGGGCCCACGAGCAGTACTTC